These 31 T cell receptor beta chains were sequenced from one sample in a study of T cell responses to AZD1222 COVID-19 vaccine. Assay used: immunoSEQ multiplex PCR; TCRdb lists only in-frame clones, some missing. Among about 85,000 clones listed, 85% were seen once. The material was peripheral blood, obtained 28 days after the second AZD1222 dose. These receptors all stem from an adult who received the AZD1222 COVID-19 vaccine.

This clone appeared a single time. The V gene is TRBV27, the J gene TRBJ2-3; no definite D call. Trimming took off 2 bases at V and 6 bases at J, with 9 bases between the two ends. The CDR3 extends over 13 amino acids. Germline CDR1 reads MNHEY; CDR2 reads SMNVEV (reference sequence). The CDR3 DNA reads as TGTGCCAGCAGTTTAGGGTTTGTGGATACGCAGTATTTT. Translation: CASSLGFVDTQYF.

V is TRBV30 and J is TRBJ1-2; D gene unclear. The V and J ends lost 4 bases and 2 bases respectively, with 20 bases between them. Germline CDR1 reads GTSNPN; CDR2 reads SVGIG (reference sequence). The CDR3 totals 16 residues. The CDR3 is CAWNPPLIKENYGYTF. CDR3 DNA: TGTGCCTGGAACCCCCCCCTCATTAAGGAGAACTATGGCTACACCTTC.

The gene calls are TRBV28 and TRBJ2-1; TRBD2 aligns across 9 bases. The CDR3 covers 15 residues. The germline V gene has CDR1 MDHEN and CDR2 SYDVKM. Unmatched junction bases numbered 7, after V lost 5 bases and J lost 5 bases. The CDR3 protein is CASSGASGDNNEQFF. CDR3 nucleotide sequence: TGTGCCAGCAGTGGAGCTAGCGGGGACAACAATGAGCAGTTCTTC.

This clone was observed a few times. V is TRBV9 and J is TRBJ1-4; possibly TRBD1 for D (5 bases). In germline, CDR1 is SGDLS, CDR2 YYNGEE. CDR3 length equals 13 residues. The ends were cut back, 7 bases at V and 7 bases at J, with 14 bases in the middle. In DNA form, the CDR3 reads TGTGCCAGCGGGACGGGGCTACGTGAAAAACTGTTTTTT. This translates into CASGTGLREKLFF.

V is TRBV28 and J is TRBJ1-2, with unresolved D. Germline V gives CDR1 MDHEN, CDR2 SYDVKM. V was trimmed by 3 bases and J by 7 bases, leaving 9 bases between them. The CDR3 runs 12 residues. In DNA form, the CDR3 reads TGTGCCAGCAGTTTTAGTGGGTTTGGCTACACCTTC. It is translated as CASSFSGFGYTF.

The chain has TRBV6-5 and TRBJ1-2; 7 nucleotides align to TRBD1. Germline-derived CDR1 and CDR2 are MNHEY and SVGAGI. The junction had 10 bases not matched to a gene; V was cut back by 7 bases and J by 8 bases. CDR3 length equals 13 residues. DNA for the CDR3: TGTGCCAGCATGCCGGGACAGAGAGGAGGCTACACCTTC. This encodes CASMPGQRGGYTF.

The CDR3 DNA reads TGTGCCAGCAGGGTCAGTGGCAATCAGCCCCAGCATTTT. This encodes CASRVSGNQPQHF. The rearrangement joins TRBV6-5 to TRBJ1-5; D not certain. The V end lost 6 bases, the J end lost 2 bases, and 8 bases lay between the germline ends. The CDR3 has 13 residues. Germline V gives CDR1 MNHEY, CDR2 SVGAGI.

J is TRBJ2-2 and V is TRBV20-1, with unresolved D. Trimming left V 0 bases short and J 10 bases short, with 6 bases between. Germline V gene data show CDR1 as DFQATT and CDR2 as SNEGSKA (reference sequence). The CDR3 is made up of 11 amino acids. The CDR3 loop reads CSARETSELFF. CDR3 nucleotide sequence: TGCAGTGCTAGAGAGACCTCGGAGCTGTTTTTT.

This sequence joins TRBV11-2 and TRBJ1-3, with TRBD1 matching 7 bases. Unmatched junction bases numbered 10, after V lost 8 bases and J lost 0 bases. The CDR3 is 16 residues long. Per the germline V gene, CDR1 is SGHAT and CDR2 is FQNNGV. CDR3 DNA sequence: TGTGCCAGCGACGAAGGGACAGCCTTCTCTGGAAACACCATATATTTT. Translated: CASDEGTAFSGNTIYF.

V gene TRBV7-2 combines with J gene TRBJ2-7; TRBD2 might be the D (5 bases). The CDR3 contains 14 residues. Trimming removed 3 bases from V and 3 bases from J, with 12 bases in between. Germline V gene sequence: CDR1 SGHTA, CDR2 FQGNSA. The CDR3 coding sequence is TGTGCCAGCAGCTTGAGGTCGGAGGTCTACGAGCAGTACTTC. Its translation is CASSLRSEVYEQYF. Combining the CDR3 with reference TRBV7-2 and TRBJ2-7 gives the whole variable domain GAGVSQSPSNKVTEKGKDVELRCDPISGHTALYWYRQSLGQGLEFLIYFQGNSAPDKSGLPSDRFSAERTGGSVSTLTIQRTQQEDSAVYLCASSLRSEVYEQYFGPGTRLTVT.

The chain links TRBV20-1 to TRBJ1-2; D gene ambiguous. The length of the CDR3 is 10 residues. Looked up from germline, CDR1 is DFQATT and CDR2 is SNEGSKA (reference sequence). Between the trimmed V and J ends, which lost 6 bases and 5 bases, there was a span of 7 bases. The CDR3 coding sequence is TGCAGTGCCCAAGGGTATGGCTACACCTTC. It is translated as CSAQGYGYTF.

The J gene is TRBJ1-1, the V gene TRBV19; no reliable D call. Trimming cost V 0 bases and J 5 bases, with 7 bases left between them. The germline gives CDR1 LNHDA, CDR2 SQIVND (reference sequence). The CDR3 length is 13 residues. The CDR3 spells CASSIDLGTEAFF. The CDR3 DNA reads TGTGCCAGTAGTATAGATCTGGGTACTGAAGCTTTCTTT.

The CDR3 reads CASSLGAGRDYGYTF. CDR3 coding DNA: TGTGCCAGCAGCTTAGGCGCCGGCAGGGACTATGGCTACACCTTC. The rearrangement links TRBV7-2 to TRBJ1-2; TRBD1 is a possible D gene (5 bases). Looked up from germline, CDR1 is SGHTA and CDR2 is FQGNSA. The CDR3 spans 15 residues. The ends were cut back, 1 base at V and 3 bases at J, with 12 bases in the middle.

The J gene is TRBJ1-5, the V gene TRBV7-2, with unresolved D. This CDR3 spans 13 amino acids. Germline V gives CDR1 SGHTA, CDR2 FQGNSA. V was trimmed by 3 bases and J by 5 bases, leaving 8 bases between them. Here the CDR3 DNA reads TGTGCCAGCAGCTTCCTCAACGATCAGCCCCAGCATTTT. It translates to CASSFLNDQPQHF.

The chain combines TRBV30 with TRBJ2-1; 12 bases align to TRBD2. Per the germline V gene, CDR1 is GTSNPN and CDR2 is SVGIG (reference sequence). CDR3 size: 16 residues. V lost 8 bases and J lost 7; bases outside the gene matches: 15. The CDR3 bases are TGTGCCGCGCCCCCTACTAGCGGGGGGCCCCAAAATGAGCAGTTCTTC. Its translation: CAAPPTSGGPQNEQFF.

This chain uses TRBV7-2 with TRBJ2-7; D may be TRBD1 (6 bases). V was pared by 1 base and J by 5 bases, with 9 bases between. Germline lookup yields CDR1 SGHTA and CDR2 FQGNSA. This CDR3 is built from 13 residues. The chain's CDR3 is CASSLVGGHEQYF. The CDR3 coding sequence is TGTGCCAGCAGCTTAGTAGGGGGACACGAGCAGTACTTC.

J is TRBJ2-2 and V is TRBV11-3, with D possibly being TRBD1 or TRBD2 (5 bases each). The ends were cut back, 5 bases at V and 1 base at J, with 14 bases in the middle. Per germline, CDR1 SGHNT and CDR2 YENEEA. There are 16 residues in the CDR3. In DNA form, the CDR3 reads TGTGCCAGCAGCCCATCGGGGACGGTGAACACCGGGGAGCTGTTTTTT. Translation gives CASSPSGTVNTGELFF.

The chain uses TRBV27 and TRBJ2-5, with D possibly being TRBD2 (5 bases). The length of the CDR3 is 14 residues. Per germline, CDR1 MNHEY and CDR2 SMNVEV (reference sequence). V lost 5 bases and J 2 bases, leaving 12 bases between the germline ends. CDR3 in DNA: TGTGCCAGCAGTCCCTCGGGGAAACAAGAGACCCAGTACTTC. Translated: CASSPSGKQETQYF.

The CDR3, as DNA: TGTGCCAGCGCTCAGGGCCAGGACTATGGCTACACCTTC. Protein product: CASAQGQDYGYTF. The chain employs TRBV11-1 and TRBJ1-2; possibly TRBD1 for D (5 bases). The germline gives CDR1 SGHAT, CDR2 FQDESV (reference sequence). The CDR3 totals 13 residues. V lost 8 bases, J lost 3 bases, and 13 bases lay in between.

Notes on this clone: Additional DNA sequences in this sample encode the identical CDR3. CDR3 residues: CASSLRLNQPQHF. CDR3 sequence (DNA): TGCGCCAGCAGCCTTCGCCTCAATCAGCCCCAGCATTTT. V is TRBV4-1 and J is TRBJ1-5; D unclear. CDR3 length: 13 residues. The germline V gene has CDR1 MGHRA and CDR2 YSYEKL. V lost 4 bases, J lost 3 bases, and 7 bases lay in between.

Only a few counts were recorded for this clone. J is TRBJ2-2 and V is TRBV19; perhaps TRBD2 as D (6 bases). Trimming cost V 4 bases and J 5 bases, with 23 bases left between them. The V gene's germline CDR1 is LNHDA and CDR2 SQIVND (reference sequence). The CDR3 covers 18 residues. The CDR3 nucleotides read TGTGCCAGTAGTACGCGGGGCCCAAGCCCCCAGGAAACCGGGGAGCTGTTTTTT. Translating it yields CASSTRGPSPQETGELFF.

The DNA of the CDR3 is TGCGCCAGCAGCTTGGAAGGGTTGATGAACACTGAAGCTTTCTTT. This sequence encodes CASSLEGLMNTEAFF. J is TRBJ1-1 and V is TRBV5-1; D call uncertain. CDR3 length: 15 amino acids. With 0 bases removed from V and 0 bases from J, the gap between germline ends came to 9 bases. Germline assignment: CDR1 SGHRS and CDR2 YFSETQ.

The chain links TRBV5-4 to TRBJ2-3; 10 bases align to TRBD2. CDR1 is SGHNT and CDR2 is YYREEE in the germline V gene (reference sequence). Trimming removed 1 base from V and 1 base from J; junction bases left unmatched: 3. The CDR3 has 16 residues. DNA of the CDR3: TGTGCCAGCAGCTTGACCGGGACTAGCGGCACAGATACGCAGTATTTT. Amino acid sequence: CASSLTGTSGTDTQYF.

The V gene is TRBV7-9, the J gene TRBJ2-5, with TRBD2 identical over 11 bases. V lost 3 bases and J lost 4; bases outside the gene matches: 7. Germline CDR1 reads SEHNR; CDR2 reads FQNEAQ (reference sequence). The CDR3 totals 16 residues. The CDR3 spells CASSLRGLAETETQYF. CDR3 DNA sequence: TGTGCCAGCAGCTTGAGGGGACTAGCGGAAACAGAGACCCAGTACTTC. The complete variable domain, with remaining parts taken from reference TRBV7-9 and TRBJ2-5, reads DTGVSQNPRHKITKRGQNVTFRCDPISEHNRLYWYRQTLGQGPEFLTYFQNEAQLEKSRLLSDRFSAERPKGSFSTLEIQRTEQGDSAMYLCASSLRGLAETETQYFGPGTRLLVL.

The rearrangement uses TRBV6-6 and TRBJ2-7, with 8 bases aligning to TRBD2. Germline CDR1 reads MNHNY; CDR2 reads SVGAGI (reference sequence). The J segment lost 3 bases and the V segment lost 0 bases, leaving 4 bases of the junction unmatched. There are 15 residues in the CDR3. The CDR3 DNA follows: TGTGCCAGCAGTTACTCGGGTAGCGGGGTCTACGAGCAGTACTTC. This codes for CASSYSGSGVYEQYF.

The rearrangement joins TRBV19 to TRBJ1-1; 9 bases are a match to TRBD1. The CDR3 runs 15 residues. The V gene's germline CDR1 is LNHDA and CDR2 SQIVND (reference sequence). Trimming took 1 base from V and 4 from J; bases not matched to a gene: 4. The DNA for the CDR3 is TGTGCCAGTAGTATAGGCGGGGGACAGGGCACTGAAGCTTTCTTT. Its translation is CASSIGGGQGTEAFF.

This chain uses TRBV28 with TRBJ2-7; D might be TRBD2 (6 bases). Germline CDR1 and CDR2: MDHEN and SYDVKM. V was clipped by 3 bases and J by 6 bases, with 15 bases between them. There are 14 residues in the CDR3. The CDR3 reads CASSFAASETEQYF. The CDR3 DNA reads TGTGCCAGCAGTTTTGCGGCTAGCGAGACCGAGCAGTACTTC.

This rearrangement joins TRBV19 to TRBJ2-7; D gene uncertain. The CDR3 contains 13 residues. Deletions cut 3 bases from V and 4 bases from J, with 10 bases between. Per the germline V gene, CDR1 is LNHDA and CDR2 is SQIVND (reference sequence). DNA for the CDR3: TGTGCCAGTAGTATGGGTGGTCATTACGAGCAGTACTTC. Its protein product is CASSMGGHYEQYF.

Comment on this clone: Other DNA sequences in this specimen translate into the identical CDR3. The chain carries TRBV18 and TRBJ2-7; no definite D call. This CDR3 is 12 amino acids long. In germline, CDR1 is KGHSH, CDR2 LQKENI. V lost 0 bases to trimming and J lost 0 bases, with 0 bases between them. This CDR3 is CASSPPSYEQYF. CDR3 bases: TGTGCCAGCTCACCACCCTCCTACGAGCAGTACTTC.

This sequence joins TRBV11-2 and TRBJ2-3; TRBD2 aligns across 10 bases. CDR1 is SGHAT, CDR2 FQNNGV, per germline. The CDR3 sequence is 18 residues long. Germline trimming cut 5 bases from V and 1 base from J; bases unmatched to any gene: 12. As DNA, the CDR3 is TGTGCCAGCAGCCGGGGGAGGGCTAGCGGGAGAGGCACAGATACGCAGTATTTT. It translates to CASSRGRASGRGTDTQYF.

V and J are TRBV5-4 and TRBJ2-3; 7 nucleotides align to TRBD2. J gave up 1 base and V 5 bases, and 4 bases lay outside the gene matches. The germline V gene encodes CDR1 SGHNT and CDR2 YYREEE (reference sequence). The CDR3 runs to 14 residues. CDR3 protein: CASSAAGGTDTQYF. Here the CDR3 DNA reads TGTGCCAGCAGTGCCGCGGGGGGCACAGATACGCAGTATTTT.